One and the same sample provided the 22 T cell receptor beta chains below, sequenced in a study of identical twins. TCRdb redid the calling of the 5' RACE reads with MiXCR, one entry per CDR3 protein. The sample carries approximately 220,000 distinct CDR3 sequences, around 8.1% recorded once. This same sample was also part of a study on yellow fever vaccine responses in identical twins.

The material sequenced was memory (CD45RO+) T cells sorted from blood. The receptors stem from a woman between 18 and 29 years old in good health.

This chain joins TRBV6-2 or TRBV6-3 and TRBJ2-1, with 7 nucleotides matching TRBD2. The ends lost 0 bases at V and 6 bases at J; junction bases unmatched: 14. The CDR3 runs 18 residues. Germline lookup yields CDR1 MNHEY and CDR2 SVGEGT. The CDR3 spells CASSYSLEAGVDINEQFF. In DNA, the CDR3 is TGTGCCAGCAGTTACTCCTTGGAGGCGGGAGTTGATATCAATGAGCAGTTCTTC.

This clonotype was observed at least ten times. The chain recombines TRBV5-1 with TRBJ1-2; D uncertain. Germline V gives CDR1 SGHRS, CDR2 YFSETQ. There are 14 residues in the CDR3. Trimming took off 4 bases at V and 0 bases at J, with 10 bases between the two ends. The CDR3: CASSNERANYGYTF. CDR3 nucleotide sequence: TGCGCCAGCAGCAACGAAAGGGCTAACTATGGCTACACCTTC.

The table lists this clonotype with a few counts. J is TRBJ1-6 and V is TRBV6-1, with a weak D call TRBD1 (5 bases). The CDR3 contains 14 residues. V was cut by 5 bases and J by 8 bases, with 13 bases left in between. Germline loops: CDR1 MNHNS, CDR2 SASEGT. The chain's CDR3 is CASSPQGWDSPLHF. The DNA of the CDR3 is TGTGCCAGCAGTCCTCAGGGATGGGATTCACCCCTCCACTTT.

The chain couples TRBV7-8 to TRBJ2-5, with 9 nucleotides matching TRBD2. The CDR3 is made up of 16 amino acids. Looked up from germline, CDR1 is SGHVS and CDR2 is FQNEAQ. The junction had 6 bases not matched to a gene; V was cut back by 1 base and J by 3 bases. The CDR3 sequence is CASSLGRGGLEETQYF. In DNA, the CDR3 is TGTGCCAGCAGCTTAGGGCGGGGGGGCCTGGAAGAGACCCAGTACTTC.

This clonotype was seen at least ten times. V is TRBV10-3 and J is TRBJ2-2; a weak D match, TRBD2 (5 bases). Trimming stripped 7 bases from V and 2 bases from J, with 14 bases between. The CDR3 totals 15 residues. Germline V gene lookup returns CDR1 ENHRY and CDR2 SYGVKD. The CDR3 region has the DNA TGTGCCATCAAGGAGGAGTCCCTTAACACCGGGGAGCTGTTTTTT. Its protein is CAIKEESLNTGELFF.

This clonotype was detected ten times or more. The chain carries TRBV13 and TRBJ2-1; TRBD1 matches at 11 bases. The CDR3 runs 15 residues. Looked up from germline, CDR1 is PRHDT and CDR2 is FYEKMQ (reference sequence). The V gene end was trimmed by 6 bases and the J gene end by 1 base; junction bases not matched to a gene: 2. The CDR3 nucleotides are TGTGCCAGCAGAGGACAGGGGGCTTCCTACAATGAGCAGTTCTTC. Its protein is CASRGQGASYNEQFF.

This clonotype was counted ten times or more. This chain joins TRBV5-6 and TRBJ1-1; D gene ambiguous. CDR1 is SGHDT, CDR2 YYEEEE, per germline. The germline V and J ends were trimmed by 2 bases and 5 bases, with 10 bases remaining between them. The CDR3 is 13 residues long. This CDR3 reads CASSFPGVTEAFF. For the CDR3, the DNA is TGTGCCAGCAGCTTTCCCGGGGTAACTGAAGCTTTCTTT.

This clonotype was seen a handful of times. V is TRBV28 and J is TRBJ2-7; weak D call: TRBD1 (5 bases). V lost 6 bases, J lost 4 bases, and 7 bases lay in between. The CDR3 is 11 amino acids. Germline values: CDR1 MDHEN, CDR2 SYDVKM. CDR3 in amino acids: CASRNRYEQYF. The CDR3 coding sequence is TGTGCCAGCAGGAACAGGTACGAGCAGTACTTC.

V usage is TRBV28 and J usage is TRBJ2-3; D may be TRBD1 (6 bases). V was trimmed by 5 bases and J by 7 bases, leaving 16 bases between them. Germline CDR1 and CDR2: MDHEN and SYDVKM. The CDR3 consists of 14 residues. CDR3 amino acids: CASSPAGTRNTQYF. CDR3 DNA sequence: TGTGCCAGCAGTCCCGCCGGGACAAGGAATACGCAGTATTTT.

This clonotype has at least ten counts. The chain couples TRBV20-1 to TRBJ2-5; 7 positions agree with TRBD1. With 4 bases clipped from V and 5 bases from J, the junction kept 7 bases outside the gene matches. Looked up from germline, CDR1 is DFQATT and CDR2 is SNEGSKA (reference sequence). This CDR3 has 13 residues. CDR3 sequence (DNA): TGCAGTGCTACCACAGGGGTTACGGAGACCCAGTACTTC. Protein product: CSATTGVTETQYF.

This clonotype has ten or more counts. J is TRBJ2-7 and V is TRBV7-2, with 11 bases identical to TRBD1. The CDR3 consists of 16 residues. The junction had 10 bases not matched to a gene; V was cut back by 6 bases and J by 3 bases. Germline CDR1 and CDR2: SGHTA and FQGNSA. DNA of the CDR3: TGTGCCAGCAGTTCCGACTCCGGGACAGGGGGCTACGAGCAGTACTTC. Residues: CASSSDSGTGGYEQYF.

This sequence joins TRBV6-1 and TRBJ1-1; 8 bases are a match to TRBD1. CDR3 length equals 14 residues. J gave up 5 bases and V 7 bases, and 9 bases lay outside the gene matches. The germline V gene has CDR1 MNHNS and CDR2 SASEGT. CDR3 region: CASKFDRGATEAFF. CDR3 bases: TGTGCCAGCAAATTCGACAGGGGTGCGACTGAAGCTTTCTTT.

This clonotype was found a few times. The chain links TRBV18 to TRBJ2-1; TRBD2 aligns across 8 bases. The CDR3 runs 16 residues. CDR1 and CDR2 from the germline V gene are KGHSH and LQKENI. V trimming: 4 bases; J trimming: 8 bases; junction bases outside the gene matches: 13. DNA of the CDR3: TGTGCCAGCTCACACGACAGGCGGGGGGATCTCGATGAGCAGTTCTTC. Residues: CASSHDRRGDLDEQFF.

In nucleotides, the CDR3 is TGTGCCAGCAGTGTTATGGGGCCGTCTAGCACAGATACGCAGTATTTT. Its translation: CASSVMGPSSTDTQYF. The gene calls are TRBV2 and TRBJ2-3; TRBD1 is a possible D gene (5 bases). This CDR3 has 16 amino acids. Germline V gives CDR1 SNHLY, CDR2 FYNNEI. V was shortened by 4 bases and J by 0 bases, with 14 bases between the two germline ends.

This clonotype has at least ten counts. This chain joins TRBV20-1 and TRBJ2-4; D is possibly TRBD1 or TRBD2 (7 bases each). CDR3 length equals 14 residues. The germline V and J ends were trimmed by 0 bases and 8 bases, with 14 bases remaining between them. The germline V gene has CDR1 DFQATT and CDR2 SNEGSKA (reference sequence). The CDR3 region has the DNA TGCAGTGCTAGAGATATCCAGGGGGGGGACATTCAGTACTTC. This encodes CSARDIQGGDIQYF.

The chain employs TRBV7-9 and TRBJ1-2; D may be TRBD1 (6 bases). This CDR3 region has 16 residues. CDR1 and CDR2 from the germline V gene are SEHNR and FQNEAQ (reference sequence). The ends were cut back, 1 base at V and 1 base at J, with 13 bases in the middle. The DNA of the CDR3 is TGTGCCAGCAGCTTAGTGGCCAGGGGCGGTAACTATGGCTACACCTTC. It yields the protein CASSLVARGGNYGYTF.

CDR3 sequence (DNA): TGTGCCACCAGCAGAGATCTTAGTGGCGGGACAGACCTTACCTACGAGCAGTACTTC. This sequence encodes CATSRDLSGGTDLTYEQYF. V gene TRBV15 combines with J gene TRBJ2-7; perhaps TRBD1 as D (7 bases). Germline V gene lookup returns CDR1 LNHNV and CDR2 YYDKDF (reference sequence). CDR3 length: 19 amino acids. Trimming stripped 0 bases from V and 2 bases from J, with 23 bases between.

In this sample, this clonotype turned up a few times. CDR3 sequence reads: CSASQGFGQPQHF. The CDR3 bases are TGCAGTGCTAGTCAGGGGTTTGGCCAGCCCCAGCATTTT. The chain links TRBV20-1 to TRBJ1-5; tentatively, D is TRBD1 (6 bases). CDR3 length: 13 residues. In germline, CDR1 is DFQATT, CDR2 SNEGSKA (reference sequence). Trimming pared 3 bases from V and 7 bases from J, leaving 13 bases between.

V gene TRBV5-6 combines with J gene TRBJ2-2; D not resolved. Trimming left V 4 bases short and J 4 bases short, with 11 bases between. The CDR3 runs 14 residues. Germline-derived CDR1 and CDR2 are SGHDT and YYEEEE. The chain's CDR3 is CASSGPLLTGELFF. CDR3 bases: TGTGCCAGCAGCGGGCCGCTCCTCACCGGGGAGCTGTTTTTT.

Many counts were recorded for this clonotype. The chain combines TRBV6-2 or TRBV6-3 with TRBJ2-1; TRBD2 agrees at 8 bases. With V trimmed by 5 bases and J by 3 bases, 3 bases remained unmatched. Germline lookup yields CDR1 MNHEY and CDR2 SVGEGT. The CDR3 contains 14 residues. The DNA for the CDR3 is TGTGCCAGCAGTATAGCGGGGTACTACAATGAGCAGTTCTTC. Amino acids: CASSIAGYYNEQFF.

V is TRBV20-1 and J is TRBJ2-7; D is undetermined. The CDR3 consists of 14 residues. Deletions cut 6 bases from V and 4 bases from J, with 19 bases between. CDR1 is DFQATT, CDR2 SNEGSKA, per germline (reference sequence). The DNA of the CDR3 is TGCAGTGCCCCAAGGTACCCAATGGGTTACGAGCAGTACTTC. The encoded protein is CSAPRYPMGYEQYF.

This clonotype has just a few counts. The chain joins TRBV19 to TRBJ2-3; 7 bases agree with TRBD1. Germline values: CDR1 LNHDA, CDR2 SQIVND (reference sequence). V was clipped by 10 bases and J by 6 bases; unmatched bases: 13. The CDR3 contains 14 residues. CDR3: CATLQGSLGDTQYF. The CDR3, as DNA: TGTGCCACGTTACAGGGGTCCCTCGGTGATACGCAGTATTTT.